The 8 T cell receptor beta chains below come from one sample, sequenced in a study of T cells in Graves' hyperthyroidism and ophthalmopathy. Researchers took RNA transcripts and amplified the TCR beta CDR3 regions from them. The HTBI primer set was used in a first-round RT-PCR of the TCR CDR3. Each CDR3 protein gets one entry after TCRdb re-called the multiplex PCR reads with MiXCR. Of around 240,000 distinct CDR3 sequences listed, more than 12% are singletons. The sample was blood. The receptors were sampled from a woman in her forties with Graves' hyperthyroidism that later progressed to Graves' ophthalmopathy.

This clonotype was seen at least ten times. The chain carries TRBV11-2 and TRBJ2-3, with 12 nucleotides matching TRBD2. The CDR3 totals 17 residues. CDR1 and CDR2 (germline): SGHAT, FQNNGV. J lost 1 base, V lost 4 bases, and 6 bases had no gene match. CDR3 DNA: TGTGCCAGCAGCTCGGCCCGACTAGCGGGAGGCACAGATACGCAGTATTTT. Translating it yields CASSSARLAGGTDTQYF.

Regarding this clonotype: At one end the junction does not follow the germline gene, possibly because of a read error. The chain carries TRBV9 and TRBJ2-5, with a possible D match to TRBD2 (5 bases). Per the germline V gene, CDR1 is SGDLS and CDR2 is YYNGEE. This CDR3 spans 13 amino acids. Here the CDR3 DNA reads TGCGCCAGCAGCATGTTCCCGGGGGAGACCCAGTACTTC. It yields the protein CASSMFPGETQYF.

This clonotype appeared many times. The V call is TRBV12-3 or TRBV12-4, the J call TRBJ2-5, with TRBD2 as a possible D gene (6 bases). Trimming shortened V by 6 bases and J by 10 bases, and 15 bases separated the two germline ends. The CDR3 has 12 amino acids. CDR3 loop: CASSFSGVDQYF. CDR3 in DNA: TGTGCCAGCAGCTTCTCGGGGGTAGACCAGTACTTC.

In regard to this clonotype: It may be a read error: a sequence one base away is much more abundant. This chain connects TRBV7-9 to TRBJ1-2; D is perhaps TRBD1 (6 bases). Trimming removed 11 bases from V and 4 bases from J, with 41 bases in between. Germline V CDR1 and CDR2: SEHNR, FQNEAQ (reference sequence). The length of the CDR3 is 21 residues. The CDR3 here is CALLDPRVANQGRAGLYGYTF. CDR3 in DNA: TGTGCCCTGCTTGACCCTCGGGTGGCGAATCAGGGGAGAGCGGGGCTCTATGGCTACACCTTC.

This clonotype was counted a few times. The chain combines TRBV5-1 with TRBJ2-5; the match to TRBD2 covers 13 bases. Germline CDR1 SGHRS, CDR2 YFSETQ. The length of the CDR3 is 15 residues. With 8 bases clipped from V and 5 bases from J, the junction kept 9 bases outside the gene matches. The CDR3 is CASTPGLAGLETQYF. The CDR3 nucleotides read TGCGCCAGTACACCGGGACTAGCGGGATTGGAGACCCAGTACTTC.

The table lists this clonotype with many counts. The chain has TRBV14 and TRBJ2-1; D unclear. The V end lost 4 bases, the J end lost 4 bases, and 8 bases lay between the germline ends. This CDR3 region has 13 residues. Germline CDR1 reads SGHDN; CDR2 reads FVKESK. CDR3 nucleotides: TGTGCCAGCAGCCTAGTCAAGTACAATGAGCAGTTCTTC. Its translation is CASSLVKYNEQFF.

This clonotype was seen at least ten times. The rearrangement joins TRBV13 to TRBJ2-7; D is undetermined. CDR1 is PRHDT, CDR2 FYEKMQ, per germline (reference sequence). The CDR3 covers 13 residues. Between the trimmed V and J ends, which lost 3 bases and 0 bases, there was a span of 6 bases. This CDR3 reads CASSFSSSYEQYF. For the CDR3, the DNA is TGTGCCAGCAGCTTTAGTAGCTCCTACGAGCAGTACTTC.

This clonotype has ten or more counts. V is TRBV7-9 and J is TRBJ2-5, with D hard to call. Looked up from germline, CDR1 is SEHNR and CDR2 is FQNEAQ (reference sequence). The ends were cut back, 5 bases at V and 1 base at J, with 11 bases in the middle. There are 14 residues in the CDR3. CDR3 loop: CASSHGPFQETQYF. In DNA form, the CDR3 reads TGTGCCAGCAGCCACGGGCCGTTCCAAGAGACCCAGTACTTC.